Listed here is a single T cell receptor beta chain. The sample belongs to a study of blood T cell repertoires in COVID-19. Study-level background: Whether acute or convalescent, the COVID-19 samples came from the United States, Italy and Spain.

Repertoires were generated with immunoSEQ multiplex PCR, while TCRdb's copy carries only in-frame clones and drops some. This table has 150,000 to 200,000 clones, about 79% appearing once. From germline, CDR1 is SGHRS and CDR2 YFSETQ. The CDR3 extends over 18 amino acids. Trimming took 4 bases from V and 3 from J; bases not matched to a gene: 13. Sequencing used peripheral blood. This clonotype originated in a woman aged 70-85 years with acute or convalescent COVID-19. The gene calls are TRBV5-1 and TRBJ2-7; 13 nucleotides line up with TRBD2. The CDR3 region has the DNA TGCGCCAGCAGCCTCTGGACTAGCGGGAGTTCAAGAAGCTACGAGCAGTACTTC. It encodes CASSLWTSGSSRSYEQYF.